This is a list of T cell receptor beta chains from one sample in a study of T cell clones after liver transplantation. Some clones are missing from TCRdb's copy, which holds only in-frame ones; the method was immunoSEQ multiplex PCR. The profile shows approximately 75,000 clones, 75% to 85% of them singletons. This sample comprised CD4+ T cells from blood, obtained 12 months after liver transplant. Receptors were obtained from a human patient who received a liver transplant. T cells may partly derive from the graft donor. CDR3s leave out the opening cysteine and the closing phenylalanine or tryptophan. D genes are given only for firm matches. Clone size appears in some rows only: once, few, many, or a class for an expanded clone.

abundance,v_gene,d_gene,j_gene,CDR3aa
-,TRBV5-6,-,TRBJ2-3,ASSRDFEPDTQY
-,TRBV7-2,-,TRBJ2-4,ASSLASQGSIQY
-,TRBV10-2,TRBD1,TRBJ2-6,ASSETHSGQAGANVLT
-,TRBV30,-,TRBJ1-1,AWRSDRYSEAF
few,TRBV2,-,TRBJ1-2,ASRTQGNYGYT
-,TRBV7-2,TRBD2,TRBJ2-3,ASSLMGGWTDTQY
-,TRBV15,TRBD2,TRBJ2-1,ATSRDGGSSYNEQF
once,TRBV7-2,-,TRBJ2-3,ASSFVSSTDTQY
once,TRBV6-1,TRBD1,TRBJ1-5,ASIGTGGSNQPQH
-,TRBV27,TRBD2,TRBJ2-7,ASSLRVSGIDEQY
-,TRBV28,-,TRBJ2-7,ASISGQSSYEQY
-,TRBV11-3,-,TRBJ2-3,ASSLDLTDTQY
-,TRBV28,-,TRBJ1-2,ASSSPGGPEDYGYT
-,TRBV5-1,TRBD2,TRBJ2-3,ASSLVVAGAGDTQY
-,TRBV27,TRBD2,TRBJ2-7,ASSPTSGSYEQY
-,TRBV18,-,TRBJ1-1,ASSPLAGSTEAF
-,TRBV19,TRBD1,TRBJ2-3,ASSWDSNTDTQY